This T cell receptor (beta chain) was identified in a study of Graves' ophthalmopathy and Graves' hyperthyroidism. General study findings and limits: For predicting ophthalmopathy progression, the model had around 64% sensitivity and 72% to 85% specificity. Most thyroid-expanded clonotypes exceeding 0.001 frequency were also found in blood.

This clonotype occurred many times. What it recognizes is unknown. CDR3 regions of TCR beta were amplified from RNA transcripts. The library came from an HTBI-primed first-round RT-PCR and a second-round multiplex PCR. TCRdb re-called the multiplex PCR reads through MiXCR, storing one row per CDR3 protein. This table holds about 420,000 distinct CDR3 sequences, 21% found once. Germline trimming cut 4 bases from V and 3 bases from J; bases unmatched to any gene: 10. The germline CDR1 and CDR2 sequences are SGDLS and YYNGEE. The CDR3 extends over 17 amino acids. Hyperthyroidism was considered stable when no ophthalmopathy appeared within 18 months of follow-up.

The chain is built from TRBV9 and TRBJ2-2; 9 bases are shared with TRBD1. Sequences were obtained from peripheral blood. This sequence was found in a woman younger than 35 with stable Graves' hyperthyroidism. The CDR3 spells CASSPRGDRVYTGELFF. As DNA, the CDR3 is TGTGCCAGCAGCCCAAGGGGGGACAGGGTGTACACCGGGGAGCTGTTTTTT.